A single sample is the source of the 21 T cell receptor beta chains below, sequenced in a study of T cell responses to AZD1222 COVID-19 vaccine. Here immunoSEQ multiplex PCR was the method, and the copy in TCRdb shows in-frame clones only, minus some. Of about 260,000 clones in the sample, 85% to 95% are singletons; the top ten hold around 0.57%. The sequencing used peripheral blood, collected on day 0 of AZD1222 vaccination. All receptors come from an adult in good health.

The CDR3 region is CASSPGSLYEKLFF. DNA for the CDR3: TGTGCCAGCTCACCGGGAAGTCTGTACGAAAAACTGTTTTTT. V is TRBV18 and J is TRBJ1-4; D is ambiguous. V lost 3 bases to trimming and J lost 8 bases, with 13 bases between them. Germline CDR1 and CDR2: KGHSH and LQKENI. The CDR3 length is 14 residues.

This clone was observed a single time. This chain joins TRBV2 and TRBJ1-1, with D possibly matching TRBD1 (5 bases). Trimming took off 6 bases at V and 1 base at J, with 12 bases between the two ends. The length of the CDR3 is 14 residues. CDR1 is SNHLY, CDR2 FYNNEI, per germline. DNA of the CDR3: TGTGCCAGCAGAAAGGTTGGACAGAACACTGAAGCTTTCTTT. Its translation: CASRKVGQNTEAFF.

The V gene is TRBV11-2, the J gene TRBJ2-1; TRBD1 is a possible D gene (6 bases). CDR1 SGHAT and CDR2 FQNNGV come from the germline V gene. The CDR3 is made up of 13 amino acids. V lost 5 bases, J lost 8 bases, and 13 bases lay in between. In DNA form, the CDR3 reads TGTGCCAGCAGCAGCCACAGGGTGCATGAGCAGTTCTTC. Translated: CASSSHRVHEQFF. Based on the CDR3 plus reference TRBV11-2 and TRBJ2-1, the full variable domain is EAGVAQSPRYKIIEKRQSVAFWCNPISGHATLYWYQQILGQGPKLLIQFQNNGVVDDSQLPKDRFSAERLKGVDSTLKIQPAKLEDSAVYLCASSSHRVHEQFFGPGTRLTVL.

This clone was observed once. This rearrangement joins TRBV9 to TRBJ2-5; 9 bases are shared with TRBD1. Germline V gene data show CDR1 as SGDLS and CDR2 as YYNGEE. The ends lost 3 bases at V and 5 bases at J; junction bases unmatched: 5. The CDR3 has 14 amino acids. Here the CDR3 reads CASSAQGAKETQYF. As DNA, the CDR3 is TGTGCCAGCAGCGCACAGGGGGCAAAGGAGACCCAGTACTTC.

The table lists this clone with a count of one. CDR3 DNA: TGCGCCAGCAGCCTCGGGACTAGCGGGGTAAGTTCCTACGAGCAGTACTTC. This sequence encodes CASSLGTSGVSSYEQYF. The chain has TRBV10-1 and TRBJ2-7, with TRBD2 identical over 13 bases. The CDR3 consists of 17 residues. V lost 6 bases to trimming and J lost 1 base; unmatched junction nucleotides: 9. Germline V gives CDR1 WNHNN, CDR2 SYGVQD (reference sequence).

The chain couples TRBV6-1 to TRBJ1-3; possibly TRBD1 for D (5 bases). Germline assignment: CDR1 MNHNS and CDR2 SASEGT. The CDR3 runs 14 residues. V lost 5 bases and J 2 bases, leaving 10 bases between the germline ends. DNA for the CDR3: TGTGCCAGCAGTTCTGGGGCGACTGGAAACACCATATATTTT. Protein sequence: CASSSGATGNTIYF.

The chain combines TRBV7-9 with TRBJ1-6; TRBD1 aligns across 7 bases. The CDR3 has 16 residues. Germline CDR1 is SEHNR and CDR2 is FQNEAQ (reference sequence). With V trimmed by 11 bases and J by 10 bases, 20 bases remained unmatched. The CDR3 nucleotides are TGTGCCGGAACGTATACAGGGGCCCACGGTCAATCACCCCTCCACTTT. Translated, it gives CAGTYTGAHGQSPLHF.

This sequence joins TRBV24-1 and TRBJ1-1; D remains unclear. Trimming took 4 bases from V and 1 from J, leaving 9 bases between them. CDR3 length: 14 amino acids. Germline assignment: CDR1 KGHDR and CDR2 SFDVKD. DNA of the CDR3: TGTGCCACCAGTGAAGGACCCGGGAACACTGAAGCTTTCTTT. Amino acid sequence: CATSEGPGNTEAFF.

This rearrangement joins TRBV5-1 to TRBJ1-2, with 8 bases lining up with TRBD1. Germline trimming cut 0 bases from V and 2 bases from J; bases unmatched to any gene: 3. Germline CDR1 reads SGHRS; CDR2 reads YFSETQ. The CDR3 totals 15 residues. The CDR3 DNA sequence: TGCGCCAGCAGCTTGGTCTACAGGGGGAACTATGGCTACACCTTC. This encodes CASSLVYRGNYGYTF.

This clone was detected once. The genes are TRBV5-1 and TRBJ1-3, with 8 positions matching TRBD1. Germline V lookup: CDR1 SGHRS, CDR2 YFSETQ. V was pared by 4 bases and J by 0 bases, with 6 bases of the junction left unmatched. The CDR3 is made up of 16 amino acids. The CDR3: CASSPGQGISGNTIYF. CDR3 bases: TGCGCCAGCAGCCCTGGACAGGGAATCTCTGGAAACACCATATATTTT.

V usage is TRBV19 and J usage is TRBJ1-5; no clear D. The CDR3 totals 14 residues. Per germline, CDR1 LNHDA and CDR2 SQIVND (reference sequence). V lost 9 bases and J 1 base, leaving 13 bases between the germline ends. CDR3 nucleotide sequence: TGTGCCAGCAGACCCGGGGAGAGCAATCAGCCCCAGCATTTT. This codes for CASRPGESNQPQHF.

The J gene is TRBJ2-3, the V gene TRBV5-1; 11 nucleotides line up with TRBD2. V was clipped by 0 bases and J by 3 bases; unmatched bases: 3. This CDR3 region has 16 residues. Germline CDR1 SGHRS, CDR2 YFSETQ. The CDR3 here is CASSLVASGGTDTQYF. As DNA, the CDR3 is TGCGCCAGCAGCTTGGTGGCTAGCGGGGGGACAGATACGCAGTATTTT.

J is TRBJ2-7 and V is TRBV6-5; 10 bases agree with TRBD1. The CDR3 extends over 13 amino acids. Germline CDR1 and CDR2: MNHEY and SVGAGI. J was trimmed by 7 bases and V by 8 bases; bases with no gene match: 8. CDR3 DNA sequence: TGTGCCAGCCAAGACAGGGGGCCTTGGGAGCAGTACTTC. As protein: CASQDRGPWEQYF.

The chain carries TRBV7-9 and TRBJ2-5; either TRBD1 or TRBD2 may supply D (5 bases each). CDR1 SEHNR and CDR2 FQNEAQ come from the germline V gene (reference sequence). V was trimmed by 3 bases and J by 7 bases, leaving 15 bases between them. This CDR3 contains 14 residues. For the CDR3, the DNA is TGTGCCAGCAGCTTTTTGACGACGGGGACGACCCAGTACTTC. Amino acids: CASSFLTTGTTQYF.

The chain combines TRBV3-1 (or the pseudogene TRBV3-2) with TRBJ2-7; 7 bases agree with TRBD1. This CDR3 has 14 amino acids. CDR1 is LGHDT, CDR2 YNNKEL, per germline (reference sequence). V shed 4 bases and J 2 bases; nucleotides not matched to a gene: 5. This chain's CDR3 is CASSRDSKPYEQYF. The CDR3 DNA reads TGTGCCAGCAGCCGGGACAGTAAACCCTACGAGCAGTACTTC.

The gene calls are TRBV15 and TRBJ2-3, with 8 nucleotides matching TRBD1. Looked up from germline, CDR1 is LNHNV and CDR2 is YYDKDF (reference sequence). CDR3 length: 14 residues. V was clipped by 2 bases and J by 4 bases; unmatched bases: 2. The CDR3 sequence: CATSRRTGSDTQYF. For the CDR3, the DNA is TGTGCCACCAGCAGACGGACAGGGTCAGATACGCAGTATTTT.

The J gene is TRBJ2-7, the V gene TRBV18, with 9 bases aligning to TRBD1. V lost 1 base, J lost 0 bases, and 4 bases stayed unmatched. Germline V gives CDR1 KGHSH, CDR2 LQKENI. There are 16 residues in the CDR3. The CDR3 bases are TGTGCCAGCTCACCACGGGACAGGGTCTACTCCTACGAGCAGTACTTC. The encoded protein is CASSPRDRVYSYEQYF.

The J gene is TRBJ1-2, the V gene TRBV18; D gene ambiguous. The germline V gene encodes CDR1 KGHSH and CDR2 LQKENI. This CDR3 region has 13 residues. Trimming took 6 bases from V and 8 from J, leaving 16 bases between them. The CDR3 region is CASSPDPRQGYTF. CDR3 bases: TGTGCCAGCTCCCCAGACCCACGGCAGGGCTACACCTTC.

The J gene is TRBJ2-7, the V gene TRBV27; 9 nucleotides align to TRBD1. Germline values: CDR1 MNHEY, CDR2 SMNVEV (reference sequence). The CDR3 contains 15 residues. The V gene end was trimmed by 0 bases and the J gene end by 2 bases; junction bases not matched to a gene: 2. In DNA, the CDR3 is TGTGCCAGCAGTTTATCGGGGACAGGGCCCTACGAGCAGTACTTC. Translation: CASSLSGTGPYEQYF.

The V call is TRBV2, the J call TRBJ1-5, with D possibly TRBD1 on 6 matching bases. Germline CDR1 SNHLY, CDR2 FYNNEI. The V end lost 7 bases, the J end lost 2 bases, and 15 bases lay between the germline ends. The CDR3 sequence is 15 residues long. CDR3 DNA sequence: TGTGCCAGCACCCAAGGGGGGGGCGGCAATCAGCCCCAGCATTTT. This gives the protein CASTQGGGGNQPQHF.

Here the CDR3 reads CAISESSRGSYNSPLHF. CDR3 DNA: TGTGCCATCAGTGAGTCATCGAGGGGCTCCTATAATTCACCCCTCCACTTT. The V and J genes are TRBV10-3 and TRBJ1-6; perhaps TRBD1 as D (5 bases). The germline gives CDR1 ENHRY, CDR2 SYGVKD. The CDR3 contains 17 residues. V was cut by 0 bases and J by 0 bases, with 9 bases left in between.